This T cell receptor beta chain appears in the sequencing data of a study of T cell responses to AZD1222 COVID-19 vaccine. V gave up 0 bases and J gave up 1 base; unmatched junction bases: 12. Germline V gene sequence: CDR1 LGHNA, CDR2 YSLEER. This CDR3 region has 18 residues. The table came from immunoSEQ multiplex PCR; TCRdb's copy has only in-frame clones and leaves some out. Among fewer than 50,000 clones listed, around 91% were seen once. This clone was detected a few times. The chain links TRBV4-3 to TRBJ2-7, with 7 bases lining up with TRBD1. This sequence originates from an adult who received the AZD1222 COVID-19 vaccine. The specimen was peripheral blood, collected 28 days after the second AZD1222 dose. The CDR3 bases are TGCGCCAGCAGCCAAGATTTCGCCACAGGGGCAAGGTCCTACGAGCAGTACTTC. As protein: CASSQDFATGARSYEQYF.